Presented here are 27 T cell receptor beta chains from one specimen sequenced in a study of Ad26.COV2.S vaccination and SARS-CoV-2 variants. Repertoires were generated with immunoSEQ multiplex PCR, while TCRdb's copy carries only in-frame clones and drops some. Of roughly 320,000 clones in the sample, around 83% were seen once. Treatment in this sample: over 15 received Ad26.COV2.S at low or high dose, single or two shots; 5 received placebo; per-sample allocation not given. Sampling happened 63 days after the first vaccine or placebo injection. Source: peripheral blood, taken in a trial of Ad26.COV2.S vaccine versus placebo. The origin of the receptors is a person between 18 and 60 years old who received the Ad26.COV2.S COVID-19 vaccine or a placebo.

There are a few counts of this clone. The gene calls are TRBV10-2 and TRBJ1-5, with D tentatively TRBD1 (5 bases). Trimming pared 7 bases from V and 11 bases from J, leaving 18 bases between. This CDR3 is 13 amino acids long. The germline gives CDR1 WSHSY, CDR2 SAAADI. This CDR3 reads CASKATLVGAQHF. CDR3 coding DNA: TGCGCCAGCAAGGCCACTCTGGTAGGGGCCCAGCATTTT.

Only one count was recorded for this clone. The chain is built from TRBV11-2 and TRBJ2-3, with a tentative D call TRBD2 (5 bases). With 4 bases removed from V and 5 bases from J, the gap between germline ends came to 13 bases. Germline V CDR1 and CDR2: SGHAT, FQNNGV. The CDR3 is 14 amino acids. The CDR3 DNA reads TGTGCCAGCAGCTGGAGGCTTTCGGGAGATACGCAGTATTTT. This codes for CASSWRLSGDTQYF.

V is TRBV5-1 and J is TRBJ2-6, with 9 bases aligning to TRBD1. This CDR3 contains 17 residues. Looked up from germline, CDR1 is SGHRS and CDR2 is YFSETQ. V lost 2 bases and J lost 2; bases outside the gene matches: 5. This CDR3 reads CASSFRQGEAGANVLTF. CDR3 bases: TGCGCCAGCAGCTTCAGACAGGGGGAGGCTGGGGCCAACGTCCTGACTTTC.

V is TRBV5-1 and J is TRBJ2-2; D is unclear. The CDR3 contains 16 residues. Germline-derived CDR1 and CDR2 are SGHRS and YFSETQ. The V and J ends lost 0 bases and 4 bases respectively, with 13 bases between them. CDR3 residues: CASSLEVGYATGELFF. DNA for the CDR3: TGCGCCAGCAGCTTGGAGGTAGGGTACGCCACCGGGGAGCTGTTTTTT. Filled out from reference TRBV5-1 and TRBJ2-2, the complete variable domain reads KAGVTQTPRYLIKTRGQQVTLSCSPISGHRSVSWYQQTPGQGLQFLFEYFSETQRNKGNFPGRFSGRQFSNSRSEMNVSTLELGDSALYLCASSLEVGYATGELFFGEGSRLTVL.

This chain joins TRBV6-2 or TRBV6-3 and TRBJ2-5, with 7 bases aligning to TRBD1. Germline V lookup: CDR1 MNHEY, CDR2 SVGEGT. J lost 3 bases, V lost 4 bases, and 8 bases had no gene match. The CDR3 is made up of 15 amino acids. Here the CDR3 reads CASSSGFRGKETQYF. The CDR3 nucleotides read TGTGCCAGCAGTTCAGGTTTCAGGGGGAAAGAGACCCAGTACTTC.

This chain links TRBV11-2 with TRBJ2-7; 7 bases align to TRBD1. In germline, CDR1 is SGHAT, CDR2 FQNNGV. The CDR3 contains 14 residues. Unmatched junction bases numbered 6, after V lost 4 bases and J lost 3 bases. CDR3 nucleotides: TGTGCCAGCAGCTCCGGGACAGCAAACTACGAGCAGTACTTC. Amino acid sequence: CASSSGTANYEQYF.

The chain is built from TRBV6-5 and TRBJ1-2, with D possibly TRBD1 on 5 matching bases. Trimming took 7 bases from V and 8 from J, leaving 14 bases between them. The germline CDR1 and CDR2 sequences are MNHEY and SVGAGI. The CDR3 contains 12 residues. The CDR3 loop is CASTDRGWGYTF. CDR3 in DNA: TGTGCCAGCACCGATAGGGGCTGGGGCTACACCTTC.

The chain recombines TRBV27 with TRBJ2-7; D gene unclear. CDR3 length: 16 residues. With 2 bases removed from V and 4 bases from J, the gap between germline ends came to 18 bases. Germline V gene data show CDR1 as MNHEY and CDR2 as SMNVEV (reference sequence). For the CDR3, the DNA is TGTGCCAGCAGTTTAAGGGATAGCCCTCCTACATACGAGCAGTACTTC. Residues: CASSLRDSPPTYEQYF.

This clone was counted once. The chain has TRBV6-4 and TRBJ1-4; no reliable D call. V was cut by 6 bases and J by 0 bases, with 8 bases left in between. The CDR3 covers 14 residues. Per germline, CDR1 MRHNA and CDR2 SNTAGT. The chain's CDR3 is CASRATATNEKLFF. In nucleotides, the CDR3 is TGTGCCAGCAGGGCAACAGCAACTAATGAAAAACTGTTTTTT.

The chain recombines TRBV29-1 with TRBJ2-7; a weak D match, TRBD2 (7 bases). The CDR3 is 14 amino acids. V lost 4 bases to trimming and J lost 0 bases, with 13 bases between them. Germline lookup yields CDR1 SQVTM and CDR2 ANQGSEA. CDR3: CSVGRGAPSYEQYF. CDR3 DNA sequence: TGCAGCGTTGGACGGGGGGCACCCTCCTACGAGCAGTACTTC.

J is TRBJ2-7 and V is TRBV30; perhaps TRBD1 as D (6 bases). Germline values: CDR1 GTSNPN, CDR2 SVGIG (reference sequence). V was shortened by 3 bases and J by 7 bases, with 16 bases between the two germline ends. There are 13 residues in the CDR3. In DNA form, the CDR3 reads TGTGCCTGGAGGGGGACACATTCGGGGGAGCAGTACTTC. Translation gives CAWRGTHSGEQYF.

This chain uses TRBV9 with TRBJ2-5; 7 bases align to TRBD2. Unmatched junction bases numbered 13, after V lost 4 bases and J lost 4 bases. Germline-derived CDR1 and CDR2 are SGDLS and YYNGEE. CDR3 size: 16 residues. The CDR3 protein is CASSRRLATSGETQYF. The CDR3 coding sequence is TGTGCCAGCAGCCGCCGACTAGCCACATCTGGAGAGACCCAGTACTTC.

The chain combines TRBV18 with TRBJ2-3, with 11 bases fitting TRBD1. The CDR3 contains 16 residues. Germline assignment: CDR1 KGHSH and CDR2 LQKENI. V dropped 4 bases and J dropped 0; count of bases not matched to a gene: 3. CDR3 region: CASSRRDRGSTDTQYF. The CDR3 region has the DNA TGTGCCAGCTCACGCCGGGACAGGGGGAGCACAGATACGCAGTATTTT.

The chain has TRBV5-4 and TRBJ1-3; D not certain. The germline V and J ends were trimmed by 0 bases and 0 bases, with 10 bases remaining between them. This CDR3 is 16 amino acids long. The germline gives CDR1 SGHNT, CDR2 YYREEE (reference sequence). CDR3 sequence: CASSLGQVDSGNTIYF. CDR3 DNA sequence: TGTGCCAGCAGCTTGGGGCAGGTCGACTCTGGAAACACCATATATTTT.

This sequence joins TRBV13 and TRBJ1-2; D unresolved. V shed 0 bases and J shed 4 bases, with 12 bases lying between them. This CDR3 has 15 residues. CDR1 PRHDT and CDR2 FYEKMQ come from the germline V gene (reference sequence). DNA of the CDR3: TGTGCCAGCAGCTTAGGGACTAAGCACGGCTATGGCTACACCTTC. Its translation: CASSLGTKHGYGYTF.

V is TRBV6-1 and J is TRBJ1-2, with TRBD1 as a possible D gene (5 bases). Germline CDR1 MNHNS, CDR2 SASEGT. V dropped 3 bases and J dropped 7 bases, with 9 bases sitting between them. The CDR3 totals 12 residues. Written as DNA, the CDR3 is TGTGCCAGCAGTGAGCTGGGGCTTGGCTACACCTTC. Amino acid sequence: CASSELGLGYTF.

The chain combines TRBV15 with TRBJ1-1, with D hard to call. The V and J ends lost 4 bases and 10 bases respectively, with 13 bases between them. Germline V gives CDR1 LNHNV, CDR2 YYDKDF (reference sequence). This CDR3 region has 12 residues. In DNA form, the CDR3 reads TGTGCCACCAGCAAGGCGGAACTGGGAGCTTTCTTT. Translation gives CATSKAELGAFF.

This clone occurred once. The chain is built from TRBV5-4 and TRBJ1-1; TRBD1 is a possible D gene (5 bases). Trimming removed 3 bases from V and 0 bases from J, with 15 bases in between. This CDR3 is built from 16 residues. Looked up from germline, CDR1 is SGHNT and CDR2 is YYREEE (reference sequence). The CDR3 is CASSSGGVGLNTEAFF. As DNA, the CDR3 is TGTGCCAGCAGCTCGGGGGGTGTAGGTCTGAACACTGAAGCTTTCTTT.

The J gene is TRBJ1-1, the V gene TRBV20-1, with a tentative D call TRBD1 (5 bases). CDR1 and CDR2 from the germline V gene are DFQATT and SNEGSKA (reference sequence). This CDR3 comprises 10 residues. As DNA, the CDR3 is TGCATCGGTGGGGGGACTGAAGCTTTCTTT. It translates to CIGGGTEAFF.

V usage is TRBV10-3 and J usage is TRBJ2-7; D unclear. The CDR3 has 14 amino acids. V lost 0 bases and J 0 bases, leaving 6 bases between the germline ends. Germline V gene lookup returns CDR1 ENHRY and CDR2 SYGVKD. The CDR3: CAISESGFSYEQYF. The CDR3 bases are TGTGCCATCAGTGAGTCGGGGTTCTCCTACGAGCAGTACTTC.

The chain joins TRBV19 to TRBJ2-3; D could derive from TRBD1 or TRBD2 (5 bases each). Trimming left V 3 bases short and J 11 bases short, with 18 bases between. There are 14 residues in the CDR3. CDR1 is LNHDA, CDR2 SQIVND, per germline (reference sequence). The CDR3 spells CASSIYGTSQQQYF. The CDR3, as DNA: TGTGCCAGTAGTATTTATGGGACCAGCCAACAGCAGTATTTT. The variable domain in full, completed from reference TRBV19 and TRBJ2-3, reads DGGITQSPKYLFRKEGQNVTLSCEQNLNHDAMYWYRQDPGQGLRLIYYSQIVNDFQKGDIAEGYSVSREKKESFPLTVTSAQKNPTAFYLCASSIYGTSQQQYFGPGTRLTVL.

This clone was detected only once. The gene calls are TRBV6-2 or TRBV6-3 and TRBJ2-1, with 15 bases lining up with TRBD2. CDR1 is MNHEY and CDR2 is SVGEGT in the germline V gene. The ends lost 0 bases at V and 16 bases at J; junction bases unmatched: 10. The CDR3 is 16 residues long. CDR3 in DNA: TGTGCCAGCAGTTACTCCGGGACTAGCGGGGGGTCCCCTTATTTCTTC. Protein: CASSYSGTSGGSPYFF.

This clone was seen a single time. The chain recombines TRBV30 with TRBJ1-5; possible D gene TRBD1, 5 bases. Trimming took 5 bases from V and 7 from J, leaving 18 bases between them. This CDR3 has 14 residues. Germline-derived CDR1 and CDR2 are GTSNPN and SVGIG (reference sequence). Written as DNA, the CDR3 is TGTGCCTGGGGTAGTTCAGGGCAGGGACAGCCCCAGCATTTT. Its protein product is CAWGSSGQGQPQHF.

The J gene is TRBJ1-2, the V gene TRBV5-6; the match to TRBD1 covers 10 bases. CDR1 is SGHDT and CDR2 is YYEEEE in the germline V gene. Unmatched junction bases numbered 4, after V lost 5 bases and J lost 6 bases. The CDR3 consists of 13 residues. The chain's CDR3 is CASRYDRGHGYTF. Written as DNA, the CDR3 is TGTGCCAGCAGATACGACAGGGGGCATGGCTACACCTTC.

This rearrangement joins TRBV30 to TRBJ2-7, with 8 bases aligning to TRBD1. Germline V gene lookup returns CDR1 GTSNPN and CDR2 SVGIG (reference sequence). V shed 4 bases, J shed 2 bases, and the junction held 4 bases outside the gene matches. There are 13 residues in the CDR3. CDR3 protein: CAWNTGGPYEQYF. The CDR3 bases are TGTGCCTGGAATACAGGGGGTCCCTACGAGCAGTACTTC.

The V gene is TRBV19, the J gene TRBJ1-1; no firm D call. Germline V gene data show CDR1 as LNHDA and CDR2 as SQIVND (reference sequence). Trimming cost V 8 bases and J 0 bases, with 13 bases left between them. The CDR3 totals 14 residues. The DNA of the CDR3 is TGTGCCAGTGCTTGGTCAGGATTGAACACTGAAGCTTTCTTT. This gives the protein CASAWSGLNTEAFF.

This clone was found once. The rearrangement uses TRBV27 and TRBJ1-4, with 7 bases lining up with TRBD1. CDR1 is MNHEY and CDR2 is SMNVEV in the germline V gene (reference sequence). The V gene end was trimmed by 5 bases and the J gene end by 3 bases; junction bases not matched to a gene: 6. The length of the CDR3 is 15 residues. The CDR3 DNA reads TGTGCCAGCAGTCTGGCCGGGACAGCTAATGAAAAACTGTTTTTT. This translates into CASSLAGTANEKLFF.